Shown below are 31 T cell receptor beta chains from a single sample sequenced in a study of blood T cell repertoires in COVID-19. Clones were read by immunoSEQ multiplex PCR, and TCRdb kept only the in-frame ones, dropping some. Here the sample spans some 280,000 clones, roughly 90% being singletons. Sequenced sample: peripheral blood. The receptors originated from a woman in her thirties or forties who had recovered from COVID-19.

The chain uses TRBV2 and TRBJ1-2, with 9 bases matching TRBD1. J lost 5 bases, V lost 3 bases, and 7 bases had no gene match. This CDR3 contains 15 residues. Germline CDR1 SNHLY, CDR2 FYNNEI. The CDR3 region is CASSEKGTGIYGYTF. CDR3 in DNA: TGTGCCAGCAGTGAGAAAGGGACAGGGATTTATGGCTACACCTTC.

The J gene is TRBJ1-1, the V gene TRBV6-5; D is possibly TRBD1 (5 bases). The ends were cut back, 11 bases at V and 2 bases at J, with 15 bases in the middle. This CDR3 has 13 amino acids. In germline, CDR1 is MNHEY, CDR2 SVGAGI. In nucleotides, the CDR3 is TGTGCCGGTGGGAGGGACTATAACACTGAAGCTTTCTTT. Amino acids: CAGGRDYNTEAFF.

The chain recombines TRBV13 with TRBJ1-1; a possible D gene is TRBD1 (5 bases). The CDR3 length is 13 residues. Germline V lookup: CDR1 PRHDT, CDR2 FYEKMQ (reference sequence). Deletions cut 2 bases from V and 7 bases from J, with 11 bases between. The DNA for the CDR3 is TGTGCCAGCAGCTTAACGGGGGGAGGTGAAGCTTTCTTT. Amino acid sequence: CASSLTGGGEAFF.

This chain connects TRBV27 to TRBJ2-7, with TRBD2 identical over 15 bases. Germline V gives CDR1 MNHEY, CDR2 SMNVEV (reference sequence). V shed 5 bases, J shed 7 bases, and the junction held 6 bases outside the gene matches. The CDR3 covers 15 residues. The CDR3 DNA reads TGTGCCAGCAGTCCAGGACTAGCGGGGGGGTGGGAGCAGTACTTC. Protein product: CASSPGLAGGWEQYF.

Remarks on this clone: Other DNA sequences in the sample encode the same CDR3. The V and J genes are TRBV27 and TRBJ2-5; D is uncertain. This CDR3 comprises 11 residues. Germline CDR1 is MNHEY and CDR2 is SMNVEV (reference sequence). V lost 4 bases, J lost 5 bases, and 5 bases lay in between. The DNA of the CDR3 is TGTGCCAGCAGTTCCCAGGAGACCCAGTACTTC. This translates into CASSSQETQYF.

The chain joins TRBV6-1 to TRBJ1-4, with a tentative D call TRBD1 (5 bases). The CDR3 spans 16 residues. V was shortened by 4 bases and J by 2 bases, with 14 bases between the two germline ends. Germline loops: CDR1 MNHNS, CDR2 SASEGT. The CDR3 coding sequence is TGTGCCAGCAGTGCTGTTGGGTGGGGCACTAATGAAAAACTGTTTTTT. This gives the protein CASSAVGWGTNEKLFF.

The V call is TRBV30, the J call TRBJ2-7, with 12 bases lining up with TRBD2. Germline V gene lookup returns CDR1 GTSNPN and CDR2 SVGIG (reference sequence). V lost 1 base, J lost 2 bases, and 6 bases stayed unmatched. The CDR3 runs to 16 residues. The CDR3 nucleotides are TGTGCCTGGAGTGCTAGCGGGAGGGCCTCCGCCTACGAGCAGTACTTC. Translation gives CAWSASGRASAYEQYF.

V and J are TRBV2 and TRBJ2-1; no reliable D call. This CDR3 has 15 residues. V lost 1 base and J 2 bases, leaving 9 bases between the germline ends. CDR1 is SNHLY and CDR2 is FYNNEI in the germline V gene. CDR3 loop: CASSEVFAAYNEQFF. Written as DNA, the CDR3 is TGTGCCAGCAGTGAAGTGTTTGCGGCCTACAATGAGCAGTTCTTC.

The chain carries TRBV5-4 and TRBJ2-1, with 8 positions matching TRBD1. This CDR3 is 14 amino acids long. V lost 0 bases and J lost 6; bases outside the gene matches: 2. Looked up from germline, CDR1 is SGHNT and CDR2 is YYREEE (reference sequence). The CDR3 loop reads CASSLGQGSNEQFF. For the CDR3, the DNA is TGTGCCAGCAGCTTGGGACAGGGGTCCAATGAGCAGTTCTTC.

This chain joins TRBV19 and TRBJ1-2, with D perhaps TRBD1 (6 bases). Trimming took 6 bases from V and 7 from J, leaving 21 bases between them. The germline CDR1 and CDR2 sequences are LNHDA and SQIVND (reference sequence). The CDR3 runs 15 residues. The CDR3 DNA sequence: TGTGCCAGTAGGGAACCCGGACAGCCTTTGGGTGGCTACACCTTC. Its translation is CASREPGQPLGGYTF.

The chain links TRBV6-5 to TRBJ1-6, with 7 positions matching TRBD1. Germline assignment: CDR1 MNHEY and CDR2 SVGAGI. Trimming removed 7 bases from V and 10 bases from J; junction bases left unmatched: 10. CDR3 size: 14 residues. The CDR3 region is CASTNLQGSSPLHF. The CDR3 region has the DNA TGTGCCAGCACCAACCTACAGGGGTCCTCACCCCTCCACTTT.

The chain couples TRBV6-5 to TRBJ2-1; D is unresolved. In germline, CDR1 is MNHEY, CDR2 SVGAGI. This CDR3 comprises 13 residues. The V gene lost 7 bases and the J gene lost 1 base, with 8 bases spanning the gap. The DNA for the CDR3 is TGTGCCAGCAAGGCGGTATCCTACAATGAGCAGTTCTTC. As protein: CASKAVSYNEQFF.

The rearrangement uses TRBV27 and TRBJ2-3; no clear D gene. CDR3 size: 13 residues. The V end lost 4 bases, the J end lost 1 base, and 6 bases lay between the germline ends. Germline lookup yields CDR1 MNHEY and CDR2 SMNVEV (reference sequence). CDR3 coding DNA: TGTGCCAGCAGTTCTGTTCGCACAGATACGCAGTATTTT. Its protein is CASSSVRTDTQYF.

The chain employs TRBV19 and TRBJ2-5; TRBD1 might be the D (6 bases). The germline gives CDR1 LNHDA, CDR2 SQIVND (reference sequence). This CDR3 has 16 amino acids. V was cut by 4 bases and J by 3 bases, with 18 bases left in between. Here the CDR3 DNA reads TGTGCCAGTAGTAGGCCAACAGGGACCTCCGAAGAGACCCAGTACTTC. Translating gives CASSRPTGTSEETQYF.

This sequence joins TRBV5-1 and TRBJ2-1; 9 bases line up with TRBD2. Germline V gene data show CDR1 as SGHRS and CDR2 as YFSETQ. CDR3 length equals 13 residues. V shed 5 bases and J 10 bases; nucleotides not matched to a gene: 7. CDR3 region: CASRLAGEGEQFF. DNA for the CDR3: TGCGCCAGCAGATTAGCGGGAGAGGGGGAGCAGTTCTTC.

The chain joins TRBV6-5 to TRBJ2-3; 8 positions match TRBD1. This CDR3 is 13 amino acids long. V shed 11 bases, J shed 1 base, and the junction held 5 bases outside the gene matches. Germline assignment: CDR1 MNHEY and CDR2 SVGAGI. The CDR3 loop is CASLQGGTDTQYF. The CDR3 DNA reads TGTGCCTCGTTACAGGGGGGCACAGATACGCAGTATTTT.

The chain uses TRBV10-3 and TRBJ2-2; 11 positions agree with TRBD2. The V segment lost 3 bases and the J segment 7 bases; nucleotides outside the gene matches: 13. CDR1 and CDR2 (germline): ENHRY, SYGVKD. The CDR3 is 18 amino acids. CDR3 amino acids: CAISENLAGGPDFGELFF. CDR3 in DNA: TGTGCCATCAGTGAAAACTTAGCGGGAGGGCCAGACTTCGGGGAGCTGTTTTTT.

This clone was detected a few times. This rearrangement joins TRBV4-2 to TRBJ1-5; D might be TRBD1 (5 bases). The CDR3 totals 15 residues. Per germline, CDR1 LGHNA and CDR2 YNFKEQ. Trimming pared 0 bases from V and 7 bases from J, leaving 13 bases between. CDR3 protein: CASSQDLGGLQPQHF. CDR3 in DNA: TGTGCCAGCAGCCAAGATCTTGGGGGACTGCAGCCCCAGCATTTT.

The chain couples TRBV30 to TRBJ2-1, with TRBD2 matching over 13 bases. CDR1 GTSNPN and CDR2 SVGIG come from the germline V gene (reference sequence). Trimming took 8 bases from V and 5 from J; bases not matched to a gene: 9. CDR3 size: 15 residues. The CDR3 here is CARNGTSGKNNEQFF. In DNA, the CDR3 is TGTGCCCGGAATGGGACTAGCGGGAAGAACAATGAGCAGTTCTTC.

The V gene is TRBV5-4, the J gene TRBJ2-2; the match to TRBD1 covers 10 bases. V dropped 3 bases and J dropped 0; count of bases not matched to a gene: 2. Germline loops: CDR1 SGHNT, CDR2 YYREEE (reference sequence). This CDR3 region has 16 residues. CDR3 nucleotide sequence: TGTGCCAGCAGCTGGGGACAGGGGACGAACACCGGGGAGCTGTTTTTT. This encodes CASSWGQGTNTGELFF.

This rearrangement joins TRBV27 to TRBJ2-7; 7 bases are a match to TRBD1. Germline V lookup: CDR1 MNHEY, CDR2 SMNVEV (reference sequence). This CDR3 has 15 amino acids. The trim removed 6 bases at V and 2 bases at J, leaving 10 bases unmatched. The CDR3 reads CASREIRTGAYEQYF. As DNA, the CDR3 is TGTGCCAGCAGAGAGATCCGGACAGGCGCCTACGAGCAGTACTTC.

CDR3 DNA: TGTGCCAGTAGTCGACAGGGGTGGGAGACCCAGTACTTC. Its translation is CASSRQGWETQYF. The chain links TRBV19 to TRBJ2-5, with TRBD1 matching 8 bases. CDR1 is LNHDA and CDR2 is SQIVND in the germline V gene (reference sequence). This CDR3 spans 13 amino acids. Germline trimming cut 5 bases from V and 5 bases from J; bases unmatched to any gene: 4.

This chain connects TRBV12-3 or TRBV12-4 to TRBJ2-7; 7 bases are a match to TRBD2. The CDR3 runs to 13 residues. The V segment lost 7 bases and the J segment 3 bases; nucleotides outside the gene matches: 6. The CDR3 is CASTKSGGYEQYF. CDR3 DNA sequence: TGTGCCAGCACCAAATCGGGGGGCTACGAGCAGTACTTC.

This clone is a singleton in its sample. The chain recombines TRBV21-1 with TRBJ2-3; the table assigns TRBD1, which was not confirmed against the DNA. TRBV21-1 is a known pseudogene. The CDR3 totals 17 residues. CDR3 loop: CASSKESGDRGTDTQYF. The CDR3 DNA reads TGTGCCAGCAGCAAGGAGAGTGGGGACAGGGGCACAGATACGCAGTATTTT.

The V call is TRBV28, the J call TRBJ1-4; 7 positions agree with TRBD1. The CDR3 contains 15 residues. CDR1 is MDHEN and CDR2 is SYDVKM in the germline V gene. Trimming removed 5 bases from V and 4 bases from J; junction bases left unmatched: 7. The CDR3 region has the DNA TGTGCCAGCAGTGGAAACAGGGGTTTTAATGAAAAACTGTTTTTT. Protein: CASSGNRGFNEKLFF.

This clone was detected only a few times. The chain joins TRBV7-3 to TRBJ1-1, with D tentatively TRBD1 (5 bases). Germline values: CDR1 SGHTA, CDR2 FQGTGA. The CDR3 has 13 amino acids. Deletions cut 5 bases from V and 2 bases from J, with 9 bases between. The CDR3 sequence is CASSTQGNTEAFF. The CDR3 DNA reads TGTGCCAGCAGCACCCAGGGTAACACTGAAGCTTTCTTT.

The V and J genes are TRBV11-3 and TRBJ2-7; a possible D gene is TRBD1 (6 bases). V lost 4 bases and J 3 bases, leaving 10 bases between the germline ends. This CDR3 has 13 amino acids. Germline lookup yields CDR1 SGHNT and CDR2 YENEEA. The CDR3 coding sequence is TGTGCCAGCAGCTACCGGACAGACTACGAGCAGTACTTC. Amino acid sequence: CASSYRTDYEQYF. The complete variable domain, with remaining parts taken from reference TRBV11-3 and TRBJ2-7, reads EAGVVQSPRYKIIEKKQPVAFWCNPISGHNTLYWYLQNLGQGPELLIRYENEEAVDDSQLPKDRFSAERLKGVDSTLKIQPAELGDSAVYLCASSYRTDYEQYFGPGTRLTVT.

This chain connects TRBV7-9 to TRBJ1-4; D might be TRBD1 (6 bases). Germline V lookup: CDR1 SEHNR, CDR2 FQNEAQ (reference sequence). V dropped 5 bases and J dropped 0 bases, with 10 bases sitting between them. CDR3 length: 15 residues. CDR3 nucleotides: TGTGCCAGCAGCCCAAGGACAGCAACTAATGAAAAACTGTTTTTT. Its protein is CASSPRTATNEKLFF.

The V call is TRBV14, the J call TRBJ2-5; D gene uncertain. The length of the CDR3 is 12 residues. Trimming removed 2 bases from V and 4 bases from J, with 5 bases in between. Germline V gene data show CDR1 as SGHDN and CDR2 as FVKESK. The CDR3 spells CASSQRGETQYF. CDR3 DNA sequence: TGTGCCAGCAGCCAACGCGGAGAGACCCAGTACTTC.

The chain couples TRBV7-3 to TRBJ2-3, with 11 bases identical to TRBD2. CDR3 length: 18 amino acids. V dropped 5 bases and J dropped 5; count of bases not matched to a gene: 15. Germline V CDR1 and CDR2: SGHTA, FQGTGA. DNA for the CDR3: TGTGCCAGCAGCCCGACTAGCGGGATCATCCTATCCAAAGATACGCAGTATTTT. Its protein product is CASSPTSGIILSKDTQYF.

The J gene is TRBJ2-1, the V gene TRBV29-1; 9 bases map to TRBD2. Germline V gives CDR1 SQVTM, CDR2 ANQGSEA. Trimming cost V 7 bases and J 5 bases; bases outside gene matches: 6. The CDR3 is 13 residues long. CDR3 sequence (DNA): TGCAGCGGAAGACTAGCGGATCACAATGAGCAGTTCTTC. The encoded protein is CSGRLADHNEQFF.